The 30 T cell receptor beta chains reported below all come from one sample, sequenced in a study of early T cells in non-severe SARS-CoV-2 infection. TCRdb re-derived calls from the 5' RACE reads in MiXCR, one entry per CDR3 protein. The sample yields roughly 97,000 distinct CDR3 sequences, 11% seen once. The specimen comprised whole blood, sampled at baseline. The source is an adult who was a healthcare worker with PCR-confirmed SARS-CoV-2 infection or an uninfected control (not recorded which).

This clonotype has more than one count but fewer than ten. V and J are TRBV6-1 and TRBJ2-7, with no clear D. The germline CDR1 and CDR2 sequences are MNHNS and SASEGT. V lost 4 bases to trimming and J lost 2 bases, with 6 bases between them. CDR3 length: 12 residues. In DNA, the CDR3 is TGTGCCAGCAGTGTACAGACCTACGAGCAGTACTTC. Protein sequence: CASSVQTYEQYF.

The V gene is TRBV12-3 or TRBV12-4, the J gene TRBJ1-1; no clear D. Trimming shortened V by 5 bases and J by 6 bases, and 16 bases separated the two germline ends. This CDR3 is 14 amino acids long. CDR3 amino acids: CASSPPGLGAEAFF. The CDR3 bases are TGTGCCAGCAGTCCCCCGGGCCTTGGCGCTGAAGCTTTCTTT.

This clonotype was picked up many times. The V call is TRBV5-1, the J call TRBJ2-2; possibly TRBD2 for D (5 bases). The length of the CDR3 is 15 residues. The germline CDR1 and CDR2 sequences are SGHRS and YFSETQ. V lost 0 bases and J 4 bases, leaving 10 bases between the germline ends. The CDR3 loop reads CASSLDGSGTGELFF. CDR3 sequence (DNA): TGCGCCAGCAGCTTGGATGGCAGCGGCACCGGGGAGCTGTTTTTT.

The CDR3 is CAISEVGGAGNEQYF. CDR3 nucleotide sequence: TGTGCCATCAGTGAGGTTGGGGGGGCTGGGAACGAGCAGTACTTC. The chain has TRBV10-3 and TRBJ2-7; a possible D gene is TRBD2 (7 bases). The CDR3 spans 15 residues. The germline V gene has CDR1 ENHRY and CDR2 SYGVKD. The ends were cut back, 2 bases at V and 5 bases at J, with 16 bases in the middle.

This clonotype was observed a handful of times. V is TRBV29-1 and J is TRBJ1-1; D gene ambiguous. The CDR3 runs 13 residues. Trimming left V 4 bases short and J 5 bases short, with 14 bases between. Germline loops: CDR1 SQVTM, CDR2 ANQGSEA. The CDR3 spells CSVASFEGTEAFF. The CDR3 DNA reads TGCAGCGTTGCGTCCTTTGAAGGGACTGAAGCTTTCTTT.

This clonotype was seen a few times. V is TRBV3-1 and J is TRBJ1-2, with a tentative D call TRBD1 (5 bases). The germline V gene encodes CDR1 LGHDT and CDR2 YNNKEL (reference sequence). The CDR3 totals 15 residues. The V end lost 1 base, the J end lost 3 bases, and 12 bases lay between the germline ends. CDR3 region: CASSQGDRYHYGYTF. As DNA, the CDR3 is TGTGCCAGCAGCCAAGGAGACAGATACCACTATGGCTACACCTTC.

The rearrangement joins TRBV15 to TRBJ2-7; 10 bases align to TRBD2. The CDR3 consists of 15 residues. Germline V gene lookup returns CDR1 LNHNV and CDR2 YYDKDF (reference sequence). Germline trimming cut 3 bases from V and 2 bases from J; bases unmatched to any gene: 4. The CDR3 nucleotides read TGTGCCACCAGCAGCTCTAGCGGGAGTCCCTACGAGCAGTACTTC. It yields the protein CATSSSSGSPYEQYF.

This clonotype was seen ten or more times. The J gene is TRBJ1-4, the V gene TRBV6-1, with 8 nucleotides matching TRBD1. Germline V gives CDR1 MNHNS, CDR2 SASEGT. The V gene end was trimmed by 2 bases and the J gene end by 8 bases; junction bases not matched to a gene: 4. CDR3 length: 14 amino acids. CDR3 amino acids: CASSEPGGEEKLFF. CDR3 in DNA: TGTGCCAGCAGTGAACCAGGGGGCGAGGAAAAACTGTTTTTT.

This clonotype showed up many times. The chain links TRBV12-3 or TRBV12-4 to TRBJ2-1; 9 bases are shared with TRBD1. V dropped 7 bases and J dropped 10; count of bases not matched to a gene: 5. This CDR3 contains 12 residues. The CDR3 protein is CASNRGTGEQFF. DNA of the CDR3: TGTGCCAGCAACCGGGGGACAGGGGAGCAGTTCTTC.

This clonotype showed up just a few times. The V gene is TRBV20-1, the J gene TRBJ1-1, with 8 bases lining up with TRBD1. The V segment lost 4 bases and the J segment 4 bases; nucleotides outside the gene matches: 11. CDR1 DFQATT and CDR2 SNEGSKA come from the germline V gene (reference sequence). The CDR3 sequence is 15 residues long. The CDR3 loop reads CSATDDRGGGTEAFF. DNA for the CDR3: TGCAGTGCTACCGACGACAGGGGAGGAGGCACTGAAGCTTTCTTT.

This clonotype has more than one count but fewer than ten. One end of the junction fails to match germline, which may point to a read error. The V gene is TRBV6-1, the J gene TRBJ1-1; tentatively, D is TRBD1 (5 bases). This CDR3 comprises 13 residues. CDR1 MNHNS and CDR2 SASEGT come from the germline V gene. CDR3 region: CASNPGMKTEAFF. The DNA of the CDR3 is TGTGCCAGCAATCCAGGGATGAAAACTGAAGCTTTCTTT.

This clonotype was found a few times. The chain combines TRBV10-2 with TRBJ2-5; 14 bases map to TRBD2. V lost 0 bases to trimming and J lost 1 base; unmatched junction nucleotides: 13. The CDR3 is made up of 21 amino acids. Per the germline V gene, CDR1 is WSHSY and CDR2 is SAAADI. The CDR3 DNA follows: TGCGCCAGCAGTGAGTCGGTCCTAACGGGACTAGCGGGAGTTTTCCAAGAGACCCAGTACTTC. Residues: CASSESVLTGLAGVFQETQYF.

This clonotype has a handful of counts. The CDR3 DNA reads as TGTGCCAGCAATCCGGGACAGGGCGGCGAAAAACTGTTTTTT. It encodes CASNPGQGGEKLFF. This chain uses TRBV6-6 with TRBJ1-4; 9 bases match TRBD1. V was pared by 7 bases and J by 8 bases, with 8 bases of the junction left unmatched. Germline loops: CDR1 MNHNY, CDR2 SVGAGI (reference sequence). This CDR3 region has 14 residues.

This clonotype was observed a few times. The rearrangement links TRBV3-1 to TRBJ2-7, with a tentative D call TRBD1 (5 bases). The CDR3 contains 15 residues. Per germline, CDR1 LGHDT and CDR2 YNNKEL (reference sequence). With 0 bases removed from V and 2 bases from J, the gap between germline ends came to 11 bases. In nucleotides, the CDR3 is TGTGCCAGCAGCCAAGATTTTATGACAGCCTACGAGCAGTACTTC. Translated, it gives CASSQDFMTAYEQYF.

There are a few counts of this clonotype. This sequence joins TRBV4-2 and TRBJ2-2; 8 bases are a match to TRBD2. In germline, CDR1 is LGHNA, CDR2 YNFKEQ. J lost 3 bases, V lost 2 bases, and 5 bases had no gene match. The CDR3 extends over 16 amino acids. Written as DNA, the CDR3 is TGTGCCAGCAGCCAACTTGGACTAGCTTACACCGGGGAGCTGTTTTTT. The encoded protein is CASSQLGLAYTGELFF.

The rearrangement uses TRBV7-2 and TRBJ1-1; D is ambiguous. The CDR3 length is 14 residues. Deletions cut 3 bases from V and 3 bases from J, with 11 bases between. From germline, CDR1 is SGHTA and CDR2 FQGNSA. The CDR3: CASSFGVIYTEAFF. The DNA of the CDR3 is TGTGCCAGCAGCTTTGGGGTAATTTACACTGAAGCTTTCTTT.

This clonotype was found a few times. V usage is TRBV9 and J usage is TRBJ2-7; TRBD2 matches at 9 bases. Germline CDR1 SGDLS, CDR2 YYNGEE. Losses at the gene ends were 3 bases for V and 0 bases for J; bases not matched to a gene: 7. This CDR3 is 16 amino acids long. CDR3 residues: CASSASGGPRSYEQYF. The CDR3 DNA reads TGTGCCAGCAGCGCGAGCGGGGGGCCACGCTCCTACGAGCAGTACTTC.

This clonotype was seen a few times. This chain links TRBV7-3 with TRBJ2-1; no definite D call. Trimming cost V 0 bases and J 6 bases, with 6 bases left between them. Per germline, CDR1 SGHTA and CDR2 FQGTGA. The length of the CDR3 is 13 residues. The CDR3 sequence: CASSLTPSNEQFF. CDR3 in DNA: TGTGCCAGCAGCTTAACCCCTAGCAATGAGCAGTTCTTC.

This chain connects TRBV13 to TRBJ2-1; D gene unclear. This CDR3 comprises 17 residues. Germline V lookup: CDR1 PRHDT, CDR2 FYEKMQ (reference sequence). V was cut by 1 base and J by 4 bases, with 17 bases left in between. The CDR3 nucleotides read TGTGCCAGCAGCTTAGAAGGAGAGGAAACATTGTACAATGAGCAGTTCTTC. Translation: CASSLEGEETLYNEQFF. The whole variable domain, filled in from reference TRBV13 and TRBJ2-1, reads AAGVIQSPRHLIKEKRETATLKCYPIPRHDTVYWYQQGPGQDPQFLISFYEKMQSDKGSIPDRFSAQQFSDYHSELNMSSLELGDSALYFCASSLEGEETLYNEQFFGPGTRLTVL.

The chain recombines TRBV6-5 with TRBJ1-5; no clear D. The germline CDR1 and CDR2 sequences are MNHEY and SVGAGI. This CDR3 spans 15 amino acids. V shed 5 bases and J shed 1 base, with 12 bases lying between them. In DNA form, the CDR3 reads TGTGCCAGCAGTCGGACCCCGGGGAGCAATCAGCCCCAGCATTTT. Translating it yields CASSRTPGSNQPQHF.

This chain connects TRBV24-1 to TRBJ2-3; no clear D. CDR3 length equals 14 residues. Trimming cost V 2 bases and J 2 bases, with 7 bases left between them. Germline V CDR1 and CDR2: KGHDR, SFDVKD. CDR3 DNA: TGTGCCACCAGTGATTCCCCTAACACAGATACGCAGTATTTT. Its translation: CATSDSPNTDTQYF.

This clonotype was found many times. As DNA, the CDR3 is TGTGCCAGCAGGCGAGACAGTAACACTGAAGCTTTCTTT. This sequence encodes CASRRDSNTEAFF. The V and J genes are TRBV12-3 or TRBV12-4 and TRBJ1-1; tentatively, D is TRBD1 (5 bases). CDR3 size: 13 residues. The V and J ends lost 6 bases and 2 bases respectively, with 10 bases between them.

This clonotype was observed a few times. CDR3 coding DNA: TGTGCCAGCAGTTTCAGTATCTATGGGCAGCGGACTAACACCGGGGAGCTGTTTTTT. The encoded protein is CASSFSIYGQRTNTGELFF. The chain uses TRBV12-3 or TRBV12-4 and TRBJ2-2; possibly TRBD2 for D (5 bases). The CDR3 contains 19 residues. Trimming left V 3 bases short and J 2 bases short, with 22 bases between.

This clonotype showed up just a few times. The chain combines TRBV14 with TRBJ2-5; D call uncertain. This CDR3 is 11 amino acids long. V lost 3 bases to trimming and J lost 5 bases, with 4 bases between them. Germline V gene data show CDR1 as SGHDN and CDR2 as FVKESK. CDR3 coding DNA: TGTGCCAGCAGCCATCTGGAGACCCAGTACTTC. Its protein product is CASSHLETQYF.

This chain joins TRBV16 and TRBJ1-2; D unresolved. V shed 5 bases and J shed 4 bases, with 8 bases lying between them. Germline lookup yields CDR1 KGHSY and CDR2 FQNENV. CDR3 size: 12 residues. Here the CDR3 reads CASSVEAYGYTF. The CDR3 nucleotides read TGTGCCAGCAGCGTGGAGGCCTATGGCTACACCTTC.

This clonotype was picked up a small number of times. V gene TRBV11-3 combines with J gene TRBJ2-1; 7 bases align to TRBD2. The germline V gene encodes CDR1 SGHNT and CDR2 YENEEA. Germline trimming cut 0 bases from V and 9 bases from J; bases unmatched to any gene: 8. The CDR3 covers 15 residues. This chain's CDR3 is CASSLEPGGVIEQFF. The CDR3 bases are TGTGCCAGCAGCTTAGAACCTGGGGGGGTAATTGAGCAGTTCTTC.

The chain employs TRBV30 and TRBJ1-1; TRBD1 might be the D (6 bases). The CDR3 contains 15 residues. Per the germline V gene, CDR1 is GTSNPN and CDR2 is SVGIG (reference sequence). V was pared by 4 bases and J by 0 bases, with 15 bases between. CDR3 sequence reads: CAWIRTAFLNTEAFF. For the CDR3, the DNA is TGTGCCTGGATTAGGACAGCATTTTTGAACACTGAAGCTTTCTTT.

V and J are TRBV20-1 and TRBJ2-5; the D gene is possibly TRBD2 (6 bases). This CDR3 region has 12 residues. Deletions cut 6 bases from V and 3 bases from J, with 11 bases between. The germline gives CDR1 DFQATT, CDR2 SNEGSKA (reference sequence). The CDR3 here is CSALGGEETQYF. As DNA, the CDR3 is TGCAGTGCCCTTGGAGGGGAAGAGACCCAGTACTTC.

Notes on this clonotype: A much larger clonotype is one base distant, so this may be a read error. V is TRBV6-1 and J is TRBJ2-3; TRBD2 matches at 9 bases. The germline CDR1 and CDR2 sequences are MNHNS and SASEGT. CDR3 length equals 14 residues. After removal of 9 bases from V and 2 bases from J, the junction contained 6 bases not matched to a gene. For the CDR3, the DNA is TGTGCCAGAACGAGGACTAGCGACACAGATACGCAGTATTTT. This codes for CARTRTSDTDTQYF.

The rearrangement uses TRBV6-2 or TRBV6-3 and TRBJ1-5, with a possible D match to TRBD1 (5 bases). The V gene lost 8 bases and the J gene lost 3 bases, with 17 bases spanning the gap. The CDR3 sequence is 15 residues long. Germline lookup yields CDR1 MNHEY and CDR2 SVGEGT. Here the CDR3 DNA reads TGTGCCAGCTCACGGACCAGGGCGGTCAATCAGCCCCAGCATTTT. Its protein is CASSRTRAVNQPQHF.